This TCR beta chain comes out of a study of cytomegalovirus exposure and HLA in healthy donors. Study findings and constraints: Most CMV-associated TCR beta chains were later found to appear HLA-restricted.

CDR3 length: 13 residues. CDR1 and CDR2 from the germline V gene are LNHDA and SQIVND (reference sequence). The primer mix had 60 Vbeta and 13 Jbeta primers. Data came from immunoSEQ multiplex PCR; TCRdb stores just in-frame clones and leaves some out. The sample has about 120,000 clones, 83% seen once. Though probably carrying unrecorded immune exposures, donors were nominally healthy at sampling. Concerning this clone itself: Its specificity is unknown. Germline is not matched at one junction end, which may reflect a read error.

The chain couples TRBV19 to TRBJ2-4; D may be TRBD1 (7 bases). The receptor was derived from a woman aged 40 to 49 in good health and CMV-seropositive. The source material was PBMCs. The CDR3 DNA sequence: TGTGCCAGTAGTATAGAGGGGAGACAGGGAGGCGACTTC. It is translated as CASSIEGRQGGDF.